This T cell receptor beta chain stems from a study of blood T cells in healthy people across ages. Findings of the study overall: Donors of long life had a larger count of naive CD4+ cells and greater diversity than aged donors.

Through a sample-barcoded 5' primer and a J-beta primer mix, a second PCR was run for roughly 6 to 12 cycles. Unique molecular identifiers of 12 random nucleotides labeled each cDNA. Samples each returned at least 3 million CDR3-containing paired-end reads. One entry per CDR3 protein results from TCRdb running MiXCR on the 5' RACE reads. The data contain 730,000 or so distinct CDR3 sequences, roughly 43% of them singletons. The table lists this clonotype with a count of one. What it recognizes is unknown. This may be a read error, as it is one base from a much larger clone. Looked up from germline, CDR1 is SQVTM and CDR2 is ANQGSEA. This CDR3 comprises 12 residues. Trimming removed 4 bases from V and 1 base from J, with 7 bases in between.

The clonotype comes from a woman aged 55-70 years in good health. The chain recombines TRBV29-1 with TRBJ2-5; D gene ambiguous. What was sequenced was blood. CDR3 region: CSVAHSQETQYF. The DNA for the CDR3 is TGCAGCGTTGCCCACAGCCAAGAGACCCAGTACTTC.